The rows below give T cell receptor beta chains drawn from one sample of a study of read filtering for tumor transcriptome and immune sequencing. TCRdb analysed the reads with MiXCR anew, one entry per CDR3 protein. Of around 65,000 distinct CDR3 sequences in the sample, about 19% are singletons; the top ten hold around 15%. The material sequenced was a population of CD138-negative cells sorted from bone marrow. The receptors shown here come from a donor aged 40 or over with multiple myeloma. The CDR3 runs from the conserved cysteine through the conserved F or W.

v_gene: TRBV11-2
CDR3aa: CASSGILSGAHTQYF

v_gene: TRBV28
CDR3aa: CASSLPLGTYNEQFF

v_gene: TRBV20-1
CDR3aa: CSAREGTGGREQYF

v_gene: TRBV7-2
CDR3aa: CASSVSGVGEKLFF

v_gene: TRBV28
CDR3aa: CASRLTGTGGNEQFF

v_gene: TRBV9
CDR3aa: CASSVESTVQETQYF

v_gene: TRBV5-1
CDR3aa: CASSFAGNSPEQYF

v_gene: TRBV7-9
CDR3aa: CASSRYTGNQETQYF

v_gene: TRBV5-1
CDR3aa: CASSLSGSQGNEKLFF

v_gene: TRBV20-1
CDR3aa: CSALLKIQGDTEAFF

v_gene: TRBV5-1
CDR3aa: CASSLERQGDNQPQHF

v_gene: TRBV7-9
CDR3aa: CASSLVSGGAHNEQFF

v_gene: TRBV6-6
CDR3aa: CASSYTGTLAINEQFF

v_gene: TRBV5-1
CDR3aa: CASSLDRLGSGNTIYF

v_gene: TRBV20-1
CDR3aa: CSANRQATLEAFF

v_gene: TRBV12-3/TRBV12-4
CDR3aa: CASSPDTKGGDTQYF

v_gene: TRBV20-1
CDR3aa: CSASSGYNEQFF

v_gene: TRBV15
CDR3aa: CATSRVGGLGNEQFF

v_gene: TRBV9
CDR3aa: CASSETTGSEPQHF

v_gene: TRBV25-1
CDR3aa: CASSEGMGGETQYF

v_gene: TRBV7-9
CDR3aa: CASSLEGAVNQPQHF

v_gene: TRBV29-1
CDR3aa: CSVTDEASSPTSTDTQYF

v_gene: TRBV28
CDR3aa: CASSGRDRVAFF

v_gene: TRBV28
CDR3aa: CASSLLPGASGSDEQFF

v_gene: TRBV20-1
CDR3aa: CSARDQMIATRTDTQYF

v_gene: TRBV29-1
CDR3aa: CSAHEPGYEQYF

v_gene: TRBV11-1
CDR3aa: CASSPGINTGELFF

v_gene: TRBV3-1
CDR3aa: CASSHPGSNQPQHF

v_gene: TRBV20-1
CDR3aa: CSARGGPEQYF

v_gene: TRBV11-1
CDR3aa: CASSQRNQVNEQFF

v_gene: TRBV28
CDR3aa: CASSPSGLNTDTQYF

v_gene: TRBV20-1
CDR3aa: CSARTSGVGDTQYF

v_gene: TRBV19
CDR3aa: CASSIEGSAWNEQYF

v_gene: TRBV7-2
CDR3aa: CASSLSAQTQYF

v_gene: TRBV5-1
CDR3aa: CASSPRGSGQEQFF

v_gene: TRBV24-1
CDR3aa: CATSKTGTGTDTQYF

v_gene: TRBV19
CDR3aa: CASRTEGTRADTQYF

v_gene: TRBV20-1
CDR3aa: CSARVGGVGYLHF

v_gene: TRBV11-2
CDR3aa: CASSLVGPRAGEKLFF

v_gene: TRBV6-5
CDR3aa: CASRVLAGGSGELFF

v_gene: TRBV19
CDR3aa: CASSTPPRTGFTGELFF

v_gene: TRBV7-2
CDR3aa: CASSLGMGGYQETQYF

v_gene: TRBV11-3
CDR3aa: CASSSDREAFF

v_gene: TRBV9
CDR3aa: CASSTRTGKGETQYF

v_gene: TRBV2
CDR3aa: CASRANRGSGNTIYF

v_gene: TRBV20-1
CDR3aa: CSARDTRRDMTEAFF

v_gene: TRBV3-1
CDR3aa: CASSQSGTSGNEQFF

v_gene: TRBV28
CDR3aa: CASSLGLARGTGELFF

v_gene: TRBV20-1
CDR3aa: CSAGDTSNTEAFF